The 30 T cell receptor beta chains below all came from one sample that was sequenced in a study of blood T cell repertoires in COVID-19. Here immunoSEQ multiplex PCR was the method, and the copy in TCRdb shows in-frame clones only, minus some. In the table there are 130,000 or so clones, 82% of which are singletons. The sequenced sample was peripheral blood. These receptors were obtained from a woman in her 70s with acute or convalescent COVID-19.

The chain links TRBV6-5 to TRBJ1-2; D is perhaps TRBD1 (6 bases). Trimming left V 0 bases short and J 4 bases short, with 9 bases between. The CDR3 length is 14 residues. Germline CDR1 and CDR2: MNHEY and SVGAGI. The CDR3 DNA follows: TGTGCCAGCAGTTACTCGAAAGGGGGCTATGGCTACACCTTC. Protein: CASSYSKGGYGYTF.

The V and J genes are TRBV7-6 and TRBJ2-1, with D unclear. CDR1 and CDR2 (germline): SGHVS, FNYEAQ. The CDR3 contains 14 residues. Trimming cost V 2 bases and J 2 bases, with 7 bases left between them. The CDR3 loop is CASSLLLAYNEQFF. The CDR3 nucleotides read TGTGCCAGCAGCTTATTGCTAGCCTACAATGAGCAGTTCTTC.

The table lists this clone with a count of one. The J gene is TRBJ2-5, the V gene TRBV15; a possible D gene is TRBD2 (6 bases). Germline CDR1 reads LNHNV; CDR2 reads YYDKDF (reference sequence). V was cut by 5 bases and J by 5 bases, with 12 bases left in between. This CDR3 spans 13 amino acids. The CDR3: CATSGLRDETQYF. CDR3 sequence (DNA): TGTGCCACCAGCGGTCTGCGGGATGAGACCCAGTACTTC.

As to this clone: The same CDR3 arises from other DNA sequences in this sample as well. J is TRBJ1-1 and V is TRBV7-2; unclear D gene. This CDR3 contains 13 residues. The V end was cut by 5 bases, the J end by 1 base, with 8 bases between. Germline-derived CDR1 and CDR2 are SGHTA and FQGNSA. CDR3 DNA: TGTGCCAGCAGCGCGGGATCGAACACTGAAGCTTTCTTT. Translation: CASSAGSNTEAFF.

The chain recombines TRBV12-5 with TRBJ1-3; D is unresolved. The CDR3 is 10 residues long. Germline V gene data show CDR1 as LGHNT and CDR2 as FRNRAP. The CDR3 nucleotides read TGTGCCGTAAATGGAAACACCATATATTTT. It translates to CAVNGNTIYF.

DNA for the CDR3: TGTGCCAGCAGCAAATATGGAGCAGCGAACACCGGGGAGCTGTTTTTT. It translates to CASSKYGAANTGELFF. The chain links TRBV21-1 to TRBJ2-2; the table's TRBD2 call for D was not verified on the DNA. TRBV21-1 is a recognized pseudogene. This CDR3 is built from 16 residues.

The chain uses TRBV18 and TRBJ1-4, with D maybe TRBD1 (6 bases). Per germline, CDR1 KGHSH and CDR2 LQKENI. This CDR3 is 14 amino acids long. Between the trimmed V and J ends, which lost 4 bases and 6 bases, there was a span of 12 bases. This chain's CDR3 is CASSRRTADEKLFF. The CDR3 coding sequence is TGTGCCAGCTCACGCCGGACAGCTGATGAAAAACTGTTTTTT.

The J gene is TRBJ2-1, the V gene TRBV7-9; possibly TRBD1 for D (5 bases). There are 13 residues in the CDR3. Trimming left V 1 base short and J 8 bases short, with 9 bases between. CDR1 is SEHNR and CDR2 is FQNEAQ in the germline V gene (reference sequence). The DNA of the CDR3 is TGTGCCAGCAGCTTAGGGGGCCCCGATGAGCAGTTCTTC. This codes for CASSLGGPDEQFF. The full variable domain, rest sourced from reference TRBV7-9 and TRBJ2-1, is DTGVSQNPRHKITKRGQNVTFRCDPISEHNRLYWYRQTLGQGPEFLTYFQNEAQLEKSRLLSDRFSAERPKGSFSTLEIQRTEQGDSAMYLCASSLGGPDEQFFGPGTRLTVL.

This sequence joins TRBV3-1 (or the pseudogene TRBV3-2) and TRBJ2-1; D unresolved. The CDR3 spans 15 residues. Between the trimmed V and J ends, which lost 2 bases and 7 bases, there was a span of 15 bases. In germline, CDR1 is LGHDT, CDR2 YNNKEL (reference sequence). The CDR3 loop reads CASSQPSLASNEQFF. CDR3 bases: TGTGCCAGCAGCCAACCATCTCTCGCGTCTAATGAGCAGTTCTTC.

This chain uses TRBV7-2 with TRBJ2-2, with 7 nucleotides matching TRBD1. V lost 5 bases, J lost 4 bases, and 13 bases stayed unmatched. The CDR3 runs 17 residues. Germline assignment: CDR1 SGHTA and CDR2 FQGNSA. The CDR3 DNA is TGTGCCAGCAGCCCCCAATCTAGGGGGCGCATCACCGGGGAGCTGTTTTTT. It encodes CASSPQSRGRITGELFF. Drawing the rest from reference TRBV7-2 and TRBJ2-2, the complete variable domain is GAGVSQSPSNKVTEKGKDVELRCDPISGHTALYWYRQSLGQGLEFLIYFQGNSAPDKSGLPSDRFSAERTGGSVSTLTIQRTQQEDSAVYLCASSPQSRGRITGELFFGEGSRLTVL.

The chain uses TRBV6-7 and TRBJ2-1; 8 bases are shared with TRBD1. TRBV6-7 is an open reading frame whose function is uncertain. The ends lost 5 bases at V and 0 bases at J; junction bases unmatched: 6. The CDR3 consists of 16 residues. CDR3 sequence: CASSGNDRGSYNEQFF. The CDR3 coding sequence is TGTGCCAGCAGTGGGAATGACAGGGGCTCCTACAATGAGCAGTTCTTC.

The genes are TRBV4-3 and TRBJ2-7; D is perhaps TRBD2 (5 bases). CDR1 LGHNA and CDR2 YSLEER come from the germline V gene. The CDR3 covers 13 residues. V was pared by 0 bases and J by 5 bases, with 8 bases between. The CDR3 reads CASSQDGDDEQYF. The DNA for the CDR3 is TGCGCCAGCAGCCAAGACGGGGATGACGAGCAGTACTTC.

The chain employs TRBV6-5 and TRBJ1-6; 8 bases map to TRBD1. CDR1 and CDR2 from the germline V gene are MNHEY and SVGAGI. The ends lost 6 bases at V and 4 bases at J; junction bases unmatched: 5. This CDR3 has 15 amino acids. The CDR3 bases are TGTGCCAGCAGCCGTAGGGACAGGTATAATTCACCCCTCCACTTT. Translating it yields CASSRRDRYNSPLHF.

The chain employs TRBV3-1 (or the pseudogene TRBV3-2) and TRBJ2-5; D gene ambiguous. Per the germline V gene, CDR1 is LGHDT and CDR2 is YNNKEL (reference sequence). This CDR3 has 13 amino acids. V dropped 7 bases and J dropped 2 bases, with 11 bases sitting between them. In nucleotides, the CDR3 is TGTGCCAGCACTCGTTCAGAACAAGAGACCCAGTACTTC. Translating gives CASTRSEQETQYF.

This chain joins TRBV9 and TRBJ1-4; unclear D gene. V was shortened by 4 bases and J by 3 bases, with 10 bases between the two germline ends. Germline CDR1 is SGDLS and CDR2 is YYNGEE. There are 14 residues in the CDR3. CDR3 sequence reads: CASSPYSSNEKLFF. CDR3 nucleotide sequence: TGTGCCAGCAGCCCGTACAGCTCTAATGAAAAACTGTTTTTT.

This sequence joins TRBV27 and TRBJ1-6; tentative D call: TRBD1 (5 bases). Trimming removed 4 bases from V and 6 bases from J, with 7 bases in between. Per germline, CDR1 MNHEY and CDR2 SMNVEV (reference sequence). This CDR3 is 13 amino acids long. CDR3: CASSWGGNSPLHF. The CDR3 nucleotides are TGTGCCAGCAGTTGGGGGGGTAATTCACCCCTCCACTTT.

The chain uses TRBV4-2 and TRBJ1-1; D call uncertain. Trimming shortened V by 4 bases and J by 0 bases, and 15 bases separated the two germline ends. This CDR3 spans 16 amino acids. CDR1 LGHNA and CDR2 YNFKEQ come from the germline V gene. The CDR3 coding sequence is TGTGCCAGCAGCCCCCGTGCGTCACCCATGAACACTGAAGCTTTCTTT. It translates to CASSPRASPMNTEAFF.

The chain carries TRBV6-4 and TRBJ1-2; 7 nucleotides agree with TRBD1. V was clipped by 5 bases and J by 10 bases; unmatched bases: 4. The CDR3 has 11 residues. The germline V gene has CDR1 MRHNA and CDR2 SNTAGT. CDR3 sequence: CASSRGTAYTF. CDR3 nucleotide sequence: TGTGCCAGCAGTCGGGGGACAGCCTACACCTTC.

The V gene is TRBV5-1, the J gene TRBJ1-2, with 7 bases lining up with TRBD1. Trimming at V came to 1 base and at J to 8 bases, leaving 8 bases not matched to a gene. Looked up from germline, CDR1 is SGHRS and CDR2 is YFSETQ. The length of the CDR3 is 14 residues. The CDR3 DNA reads TGCGCCAGCAGCTTGAGAGGTGACAGGGCCGGCTACACCTTC. It translates to CASSLRGDRAGYTF. The full variable domain, completed using reference TRBV5-1 and TRBJ1-2, is KAGVTQTPRYLIKTRGQQVTLSCSPISGHRSVSWYQQTPGQGLQFLFEYFSETQRNKGNFPGRFSGRQFSNSRSEMNVSTLELGDSALYLCASSLRGDRAGYTFGSGTRLTVV.

The gene calls are TRBV19 and TRBJ2-7; D ambiguous. Germline-derived CDR1 and CDR2 are LNHDA and SQIVND (reference sequence). V lost 4 bases and J lost 3, with 4 bases in between. The CDR3 totals 11 residues. As DNA, the CDR3 is TGTGCCAGTAGTACCATCTACGAGCAGTACTTC. This sequence encodes CASSTIYEQYF.

This chain connects TRBV5-1 to TRBJ1-2, with TRBD1 matching 7 bases. The germline gives CDR1 SGHRS, CDR2 YFSETQ. The V and J ends lost 0 bases and 4 bases, in that order; junction bases with no gene match: 3. There are 14 residues in the CDR3. Written as DNA, the CDR3 is TGCGCCAGCAGCTTGGACCGGGACAGCTATGGCTACACCTTC. Translating it yields CASSLDRDSYGYTF.

The chain links TRBV4-3 to TRBJ1-2; 7 nucleotides line up with TRBD1. The V gene's germline CDR1 is LGHNA and CDR2 YSLEER. V lost 0 bases to trimming and J lost 8 bases; unmatched junction nucleotides: 12. The CDR3 has 16 amino acids. This CDR3 is CASSQEEGAGRMGYTF. CDR3 nucleotides: TGCGCCAGCAGCCAAGAAGAGGGGGCAGGGCGAATGGGCTACACCTTC.

The chain recombines TRBV3-1 (or the pseudogene TRBV3-2) with TRBJ1-1, with D possibly matching TRBD1 (5 bases). Trimming left V 4 bases short and J 12 bases short, with 24 bases between. Germline lookup yields CDR1 LGHDT and CDR2 YNNKEL (reference sequence). This CDR3 region has 15 residues. The CDR3 coding sequence is TGTGCCAGCAGCCCAACCTTCTCACAATTAGGGGACTCTTTCTTT. This translates into CASSPTFSQLGDSFF.

The sample holds a few counts of this clone. The chain carries TRBV30 and TRBJ1-5, with a possible D match to TRBD1 (6 bases). Germline V gives CDR1 GTSNPN, CDR2 SVGIG (reference sequence). The CDR3 spans 13 residues. V lost 0 bases to trimming and J lost 7 bases, with 10 bases between them. CDR3 amino acids: CAWSVQGTQPQHF. The CDR3 nucleotides read TGTGCCTGGAGTGTACAGGGAACCCAGCCCCAGCATTTT.

The genes are TRBV6-2 or TRBV6-3 and TRBJ2-5; 9 bases match TRBD2. The germline gives CDR1 MNHEY, CDR2 SVGEGT. The CDR3 is 17 residues long. Germline trimming cut 2 bases from V and 4 bases from J; bases unmatched to any gene: 11. In DNA form, the CDR3 reads TGTGCCAGCAGTTACCTGGCGCGGGGGGGAATTGGAGAGACCCAGTACTTC. Translated, it gives CASSYLARGGIGETQYF.

This clone was seen a handful of times. The rearrangement uses TRBV3-1 (or the pseudogene TRBV3-2) and TRBJ1-6, with D possibly matching TRBD1 (6 bases). Germline V gene data show CDR1 as LGHDT and CDR2 as YNNKEL (reference sequence). The CDR3 totals 14 residues. V gave up 6 bases and J gave up 7 bases, with 13 bases separating them. This chain's CDR3 is CASRESQGNSPLHF. CDR3 bases: TGTGCCAGCAGAGAAAGCCAGGGGAATTCACCCCTCCACTTT.

The chain uses TRBV29-1 and TRBJ2-5; 8 nucleotides match TRBD1. The CDR3 consists of 15 residues. The germline V gene has CDR1 SQVTM and CDR2 ANQGSEA. With 7 bases clipped from V and 1 base from J, the junction kept 11 bases outside the gene matches. DNA of the CDR3: TGCAGCGGGGGCACGACAGGGGCGAGCCAAGAGACCCAGTACTTC. It is translated as CSGGTTGASQETQYF.

This chain connects TRBV12-3 or TRBV12-4 to TRBJ1-5, with D maybe TRBD1 (5 bases). This CDR3 spans 12 amino acids. Trimming cost V 3 bases and J 7 bases, with 7 bases left between them. This CDR3 is CASSFNRQPQHF. The DNA for the CDR3 is TGTGCCAGCAGTTTTAACAGGCAGCCCCAGCATTTT.

The chain is built from TRBV15 and TRBJ1-4, with TRBD1 as a possible D gene (5 bases). V was cut by 3 bases and J by 3 bases, with 14 bases left in between. Per the germline V gene, CDR1 is LNHNV and CDR2 is YYDKDF (reference sequence). The CDR3 length is 16 residues. The CDR3 spells CATSSRRGEANEKLFF. The CDR3 nucleotides read TGTGCCACCAGCAGCCGTCGGGGGGAGGCTAATGAAAAACTGTTTTTT.

This clone has just a few counts. This chain connects TRBV28 to TRBJ1-5, with D maybe TRBD1 (5 bases). Germline CDR1 MDHEN, CDR2 SYDVKM. The CDR3 extends over 16 amino acids. Trimming removed 1 base at V and 0 bases at J, with 10 bases between. The CDR3 loop reads CASSLFGGDSNQPQHF. In DNA form, the CDR3 reads TGTGCCAGCAGTTTATTTGGGGGGGATAGCAATCAGCCCCAGCATTTT.